This entry lists 13 T cell receptor beta chains sequenced from one sample in a study of blood T cell repertoires in COVID-19. Libraries were prepared by immunoSEQ multiplex PCR; TCRdb keeps only in-frame clonotypes and omits some of them. The table includes fewer than 350,000 clones, 85% detected once. The sequenced material came from PBMCs or T cells enriched from blood (not recorded which). These TCRs come from a woman aged 45-59 years who had recovered from COVID-19.

The chain has TRBV19 and TRBJ1-3, with D perhaps matching TRBD1 (5 bases). CDR3 length: 14 amino acids. Germline loops: CDR1 LNHDA, CDR2 SQIVND (reference sequence). Trimming cost V 7 bases and J 0 bases, with 10 bases left between them. The CDR3 DNA reads TGTGCCAGTATTGACGGGGGCTCTGGAAACACCATATATTTT. Residues: CASIDGGSGNTIYF.

This chain connects TRBV6-5 to TRBJ2-1, with 8 positions matching TRBD2. Trimming removed 2 bases from V and 5 bases from J; junction bases left unmatched: 2. Germline V gene data show CDR1 as MNHEY and CDR2 as SVGAGI. The CDR3 contains 14 residues. The CDR3, as DNA: TGTGCCAGCAGTTACAGGCGGGGGGACAATGAGCAGTTCTTC. It translates to CASSYRRGDNEQFF.

This clone has only a few counts. This chain links TRBV15 with TRBJ1-4; 8 bases fit TRBD1. This CDR3 region has 17 residues. CDR1 and CDR2 from the germline V gene are LNHNV and YYDKDF (reference sequence). The ends lost 8 bases at V and 0 bases at J; junction bases unmatched: 11. In DNA form, the CDR3 reads TGTGCCACCCATAGGCAGGGGGCCCTATCAACTAATGAAAAACTGTTTTTT. Its translation: CATHRQGALSTNEKLFF.

The rearrangement uses TRBV5-6 and TRBJ2-1; 8 bases are a match to TRBD1. The CDR3 has 12 residues. V lost 6 bases to trimming and J lost 7 bases; unmatched junction nucleotides: 3. Looked up from germline, CDR1 is SGHDT and CDR2 is YYEEEE. Here the CDR3 DNA reads TGTGCCAGCATCGGACAGGGAAATGAGCAGTTCTTC. This translates into CASIGQGNEQFF.

The table lists this clone with a count of one. The V call is TRBV30, the J call TRBJ1-5, with 7 positions matching TRBD1. This CDR3 is built from 15 residues. Germline CDR1 GTSNPN, CDR2 SVGIG (reference sequence). J lost 6 bases, V lost 1 base, and 9 bases had no gene match. CDR3 DNA sequence: TGTGCCTGGAGTGCCCCGACAGGGTCTGGTCAGCCCCAGCATTTT. Its translation is CAWSAPTGSGQPQHF. The whole variable domain, filled in from reference TRBV30 and TRBJ1-5, reads SQTIHQWPATLVQPVGSPLSLECTVEGTSNPNLYWYRQAAGRGLQLLFYSVGIGQISSEVPQNLSASRPQDRQFILSSKKLLLSDSGFYLCAWSAPTGSGQPQHFGDGTRLSIL.

V usage is TRBV3-1 (or the pseudogene TRBV3-2) and J usage is TRBJ2-4; unclear D gene. V was shortened by 0 bases and J by 8 bases, with 5 bases between the two germline ends. This CDR3 contains 12 residues. In germline, CDR1 is LGHDT, CDR2 YNNKEL (reference sequence). In DNA form, the CDR3 reads TGTGCCAGCAGCCAAGATATCGACATTCAGTACTTC. This sequence encodes CASSQDIDIQYF.

V usage is TRBV25-1 and J usage is TRBJ1-3; 7 nucleotides match TRBD1. This CDR3 comprises 15 residues. V was pared by 0 bases and J by 4 bases, with 3 bases of the junction left unmatched. The germline V gene has CDR1 MGHDK and CDR2 SYGVNS. CDR3 coding DNA: TGTGCCAGCAGTGAATACTCCAGGGGGGGAAACACCATATATTTT. Its translation is CASSEYSRGGNTIYF.

This clone was recorded a few times. J is TRBJ1-3 and V is TRBV5-6, with a tentative D call TRBD1 (6 bases). The CDR3 contains 17 residues. Germline loops: CDR1 SGHDT, CDR2 YYEEEE. V lost 2 bases and J lost 0, with 15 bases in between. CDR3 protein: CASSFGTRVSSGNTIYF. The DNA of the CDR3 is TGTGCCAGCAGCTTTGGGACAAGGGTTAGCTCTGGAAACACCATATATTTT.

Here the CDR3 reads CASSLTGLARTGANVLTF. The CDR3 DNA reads TGTGCCAGCAGCTTGACGGGACTAGCCCGAACTGGGGCCAACGTCCTGACTTTC. The rearrangement uses TRBV5-4 and TRBJ2-6, with 9 bases aligning to TRBD2. This CDR3 region has 18 residues. Germline CDR1 SGHNT, CDR2 YYREEE (reference sequence). V was clipped by 1 base and J by 2 bases; unmatched bases: 7.

This clone was found a few times. Within the sample, other DNA sequences also encode this same CDR3. The chain couples TRBV19 to TRBJ2-1; 10 bases agree with TRBD2. CDR3 length: 15 amino acids. J gave up 1 base and V 6 bases, and 3 bases lay outside the gene matches. CDR1 is LNHDA, CDR2 SQIVND, per germline (reference sequence). In nucleotides, the CDR3 is TGTGCCAGTAGGACTAGCGGGCCTTCCTACAATGAGCAGTTCTTC. This encodes CASRTSGPSYNEQFF.

The chain links TRBV29-1 to TRBJ2-7; D gene ambiguous. The ends were cut back, 7 bases at V and 3 bases at J, with 13 bases in the middle. The CDR3 is 12 amino acids. Germline CDR1 SQVTM, CDR2 ANQGSEA. The CDR3 DNA sequence: TGCAGCGCTTTGAGACAAGACTACGAGCAGTACTTC. This gives the protein CSALRQDYEQYF.

The genes are TRBV6-5 and TRBJ1-2; 10 nucleotides agree with TRBD1. V dropped 6 bases and J dropped 5; count of bases not matched to a gene: 6. This CDR3 spans 14 amino acids. Looked up from germline, CDR1 is MNHEY and CDR2 is SVGAGI. CDR3 sequence: CASREDRGRYGYTF. In DNA form, the CDR3 reads TGTGCCAGCAGGGAGGACAGGGGGAGGTATGGCTACACCTTC.

V gene TRBV10-2 combines with J gene TRBJ2-3; TRBD2 aligns across 13 bases. This CDR3 comprises 14 residues. V shed 8 bases, J shed 7 bases, and the junction held 6 bases outside the gene matches. Germline CDR1 and CDR2: WSHSY and SAAADI. CDR3 sequence: CASRTSGRLNTQYF. CDR3 in DNA: TGCGCCAGCCGGACTAGCGGGAGATTGAATACGCAGTATTTT.